This T cell receptor (beta chain) was retrieved from a study of shared clonotypes between healthy human individuals. Study-wide points: Since donors were few, the genetic and exposure-history diversity represented was limited.

J gave up 3 bases and V 6 bases, and 9 bases lay outside the gene matches. The CDR3 totals 15 residues. This clone was picked up one time. No antigen is known for it. Replicate PCRs from sorted subsets contained roughly 220 ng DNA, which is around 30,000 T cell genomes. The data were produced by immunoSEQ multiplex PCR, yet TCRdb's version contains in-frame clones alone and is incomplete. This table has some 2 million clones, roughly 96% appearing once. Donors, healthy HIV-negative adults, lacked recent acute infections or vaccinations. The sequenced material came from naive CD4+ T cells sorted from blood. Subset of the sample: CD45RA+ positively selected. The V call is TRBV6-7, the J call TRBJ2-3, with 7 bases fitting TRBD1. TRBV6-7 is assigned to the ORF class and has an uncertain function. The sequence derives from a man aged 18-30 years in good health. The CDR3 is CASRSQGTCTDTQYF. The CDR3 DNA follows: TGTGCCAGCAGATCACAGGGGACATGTACAGATACGCAGTATTTT.